These 14 T cell receptor beta chains were sequenced from one sample in a study of T cell responses to AZD1222 COVID-19 vaccine. Libraries were prepared by immunoSEQ multiplex PCR; TCRdb keeps only in-frame clonotypes and omits some of them. This table has 100,000 to 150,000 clones, about 90% appearing once. Material: peripheral blood, obtained on day 0 of AZD1222 vaccination. These receptors were obtained from an adult in good health.

This chain uses TRBV29-1 with TRBJ1-4; TRBD1 is a possible D gene (6 bases). The CDR3 totals 13 residues. CDR1 is SQVTM and CDR2 is ANQGSEA in the germline V gene. V was cut by 6 bases and J by 8 bases, with 16 bases left in between. The CDR3 bases are TGCAGCGTAACTAGACAGGCAGGGGAAAAACTGTTTTTT. It specifies CSVTRQAGEKLFF. The full variable domain, with the rest looked up from reference TRBV29-1 and TRBJ1-4, is SAVISQKPSRDICQRGTSLTIQCQVDSQVTMMFWYRQQPGQSLTLIATANQGSEATYESGFVIDKFPISRPNLTFSTLTVSNMSPEDSSIYLCSVTRQAGEKLFFGSGTQLSVL.

This clone was picked up many times. V usage is TRBV10-3 and J usage is TRBJ1-2, with 7 bases that match TRBD1. Germline CDR1 is ENHRY and CDR2 is SYGVKD. This CDR3 region has 13 residues. Trimming took 6 bases from V and 4 from J; bases not matched to a gene: 5. The CDR3 here is CAIRIRDSYGYTF. The CDR3 DNA is TGTGCCATCAGAATACGGGACAGCTATGGCTACACCTTC.

This rearrangement joins TRBV29-1 to TRBJ1-1; D may be TRBD1 (5 bases). This CDR3 is built from 14 residues. The germline V gene encodes CDR1 SQVTM and CDR2 ANQGSEA. Trimming shortened V by 3 bases and J by 1 base, and 12 bases separated the two germline ends. CDR3 residues: CSVEGVAPNTEAFF. The CDR3 region has the DNA TGCAGCGTTGAGGGGGTCGCTCCGAACACTGAAGCTTTCTTT.

The chain has TRBV6-6 and TRBJ1-1; D might be TRBD1 (6 bases). Trimming removed 2 bases at V and 1 base at J, with 8 bases between. Looked up from germline, CDR1 is MNHNY and CDR2 is SVGAGI (reference sequence). The CDR3 length is 14 residues. This CDR3 is CASSYPGANTEAFF. In DNA, the CDR3 is TGTGCCAGCAGTTACCCGGGGGCGAACACTGAAGCTTTCTTT.

The gene calls are TRBV21-1 and TRBJ2-1; the table calls TRBD2, which could not be checked here. TRBV21-1 is labeled a pseudogene. CDR3 length: 18 residues. CDR3 loop: CASSKEWGGWGGSNEQFF. CDR3 in DNA: TGTGCCAGCAGCAAAGAGTGGGGTGGATGGGGAGGGTCCAATGAGCAGTTCTTC.

The chain has TRBV5-1 and TRBJ1-2; TRBD1 aligns across 11 bases. This CDR3 contains 16 residues. Per the germline V gene, CDR1 is SGHRS and CDR2 is YFSETQ. The J segment lost 4 bases and the V segment lost 4 bases, leaving 9 bases of the junction unmatched. The CDR3 DNA is TGCGCCAGCAGCCCGCAGGGGACAGGGGGGCTCTATGGCTACACCTTC. Translation: CASSPQGTGGLYGYTF.

The V gene is TRBV14, the J gene TRBJ1-3; no firm D call. The CDR3 is 14 amino acids. V gave up 2 bases and J gave up 3 bases, with 8 bases separating them. Per the germline V gene, CDR1 is SGHDN and CDR2 is FVKESK. CDR3 in amino acids: CASSQLSYGNTIYF. CDR3 nucleotides: TGTGCCAGCAGCCAACTATCGTATGGAAACACCATATATTTT.

The chain links TRBV5-4 to TRBJ1-1; 8 bases match TRBD1. Germline CDR1 is SGHNT and CDR2 is YYREEE (reference sequence). CDR3 length equals 16 residues. V lost 2 bases, J lost 5 bases, and 11 bases stayed unmatched. The CDR3 DNA sequence: TGTGCCAGCAGCTTTACAGGGGGGGGAGGTGCGACTGAAGCTTTCTTT. This translates into CASSFTGGGGATEAFF.

This rearrangement joins TRBV6-5 to TRBJ1-1; no clear D. This CDR3 region has 12 residues. Trimming took 6 bases from V and 7 from J, leaving 12 bases between them. Germline CDR1 and CDR2: MNHEY and SVGAGI. This chain's CDR3 is CASRTPVGEAFF. The CDR3 bases are TGTGCCAGCAGGACCCCGGTGGGTGAAGCTTTCTTT.

The V and J genes are TRBV20-1 and TRBJ1-1; possible D gene TRBD1, 6 bases. This CDR3 has 13 residues. Deletions cut 3 bases from V and 10 bases from J, with 18 bases between. Germline lookup yields CDR1 DFQATT and CDR2 SNEGSKA (reference sequence). The DNA for the CDR3 is TGCAGTGCTAGTTTCATAGGGGGTAGTGTAGCTTTCTTT. It codes for CSASFIGGSVAFF.

The V and J genes are TRBV28 and TRBJ2-1; TRBD1 matches 8 bases. Looked up from germline, CDR1 is MDHEN and CDR2 is SYDVKM. V shed 3 bases, J shed 7 bases, and the junction held 8 bases outside the gene matches. This CDR3 is built from 15 residues. The CDR3 DNA reads TGTGCCAGCAGTTTTCCCCTCGACAGGGGAAATGAGCAGTTCTTC. It encodes CASSFPLDRGNEQFF.

This CDR3 reads CASSSFLGSVWSDRYEQYF. The CDR3 nucleotides read TGTGCCAGCAGTTCCTTCCTGGGTTCAGTCTGGTCGGATCGCTACGAGCAGTACTTC. This sequence joins TRBV28 and TRBJ2-7, with D unresolved. The CDR3 consists of 19 residues. In germline, CDR1 is MDHEN, CDR2 SYDVKM. The V and J ends lost 4 bases and 3 bases respectively, with 28 bases between them.

The chain carries TRBV5-4 and TRBJ2-4; perhaps TRBD1 as D (5 bases). This CDR3 has 14 amino acids. Germline V CDR1 and CDR2: SGHNT, YYREEE (reference sequence). V dropped 0 bases and J dropped 1 base, with 5 bases sitting between them. CDR3 region: CASSLAGAKNIQYF. In DNA form, the CDR3 reads TGTGCCAGCAGCTTGGCAGGGGCCAAAAACATTCAGTACTTC. Using reference TRBV5-4 and TRBJ2-4 for the parts outside the CDR3, the full variable domain is ETGVTQSPTHLIKTRGQQVTLRCSSQSGHNTVSWYQQALGQGPQFIFQYYREEENGRGNFPPRFSGLQFPNYSSELNVNALELDDSALYLCASSLAGAKNIQYFGAGTRLSVL.

The chain combines TRBV28 with TRBJ2-7, with a possible D match to TRBD1 (6 bases). Germline CDR1 reads MDHEN; CDR2 reads SYDVKM. The CDR3 runs to 12 residues. The ends were cut back, 4 bases at V and 6 bases at J, with 10 bases in the middle. CDR3 sequence (DNA): TGTGCCAGCAGTTGGGGGCTTGGCGAGCAGTACTTC. Its translation is CASSWGLGEQYF.